A single sample is the source of the 23 T cell receptor beta chains below, sequenced in a study of blood T cell repertoires in COVID-19. Profiling relied on immunoSEQ multiplex PCR, and the TCRdb table lists in-frame clones only, not all of them. The sample has 180,000 or so clones; almost 90% are singletons. Sequencing was done on a sample of peripheral blood. These receptors were taken from a man aged 45 to 65 with acute or convalescent COVID-19.

The chain joins TRBV19 to TRBJ1-6; 7 bases are a match to TRBD1. J gave up 5 bases and V 6 bases, and 4 bases lay outside the gene matches. The CDR3 has 14 amino acids. In germline, CDR1 is LNHDA, CDR2 SQIVND (reference sequence). The CDR3 protein is CASSRGNNNSPLHF. The DNA for the CDR3 is TGTGCCAGTAGCAGGGGGAACAATAATTCACCCCTCCACTTT.

V is TRBV6-2 or TRBV6-3 and J is TRBJ2-7; 7 bases match TRBD2. This CDR3 has 12 amino acids. The J segment lost 6 bases and the V segment lost 5 bases, leaving 4 bases of the junction unmatched. Germline V gene sequence: CDR1 MNHEY, CDR2 SVGEGT. The CDR3 sequence is CASSRPGGEQYV. The CDR3 DNA is TGTGCCAGCAGTCGACCGGGGGGCGAGCAGTACGTC.

This clone was seen a handful of times. The chain combines TRBV19 with TRBJ1-1; 7 bases map to TRBD1. Germline trimming cut 3 bases from V and 3 bases from J; bases unmatched to any gene: 4. The CDR3 runs to 14 residues. From germline, CDR1 is LNHDA and CDR2 SQIVND (reference sequence). The CDR3 reads CASSIAGTDTEAFF. The CDR3 DNA reads TGTGCCAGTAGTATCGCCGGGACAGACACTGAAGCTTTCTTT. The variable domain in full, completed from reference TRBV19 and TRBJ1-1, reads DGGITQSPKYLFRKEGQNVTLSCEQNLNHDAMYWYRQDPGQGLRLIYYSQIVNDFQKGDIAEGYSVSREKKESFPLTVTSAQKNPTAFYLCASSIAGTDTEAFFGQGTRLTVV.

V and J are TRBV9 and TRBJ1-3; D gene unclear. This CDR3 is built from 14 residues. Per germline, CDR1 SGDLS and CDR2 YYNGEE. V was clipped by 3 bases and J by 3 bases, with 10 bases between them. The CDR3 coding sequence is TGTGCCAGCAGCGCCCGCTACGGTGGAAACACCATATATTTT. This codes for CASSARYGGNTIYF.

The chain carries TRBV28 and TRBJ1-5, with D perhaps matching TRBD1 (5 bases). CDR1 is MDHEN, CDR2 SYDVKM, per germline. V was clipped by 6 bases and J by 5 bases, with 14 bases between them. This CDR3 contains 14 residues. CDR3 nucleotides: TGTGCCAGCAGAACCCGGGGGGGTTATCAGCCCCAGCATTTT. Protein product: CASRTRGGYQPQHF.

The CDR3 region has the DNA TGTGCCAGCAGTGAAACTGGACGGGGGCAGCCCCAGCATTTT. Its translation is CASSETGRGQPQHF. The rearrangement joins TRBV2 to TRBJ1-5; D possibly corresponds to TRBD1 (5 bases). The V end lost 2 bases, the J end lost 7 bases, and 12 bases lay between the germline ends. The CDR3 runs 14 residues. CDR1 is SNHLY and CDR2 is FYNNEI in the germline V gene.

The chain joins TRBV28 to TRBJ1-5, with 7 bases matching TRBD1. The V gene's germline CDR1 is MDHEN and CDR2 SYDVKM. V lost 5 bases, J lost 5 bases, and 18 bases stayed unmatched. CDR3 length: 18 residues. The CDR3 spells CASSPNLVGPGGYQPQHF. DNA of the CDR3: TGTGCCAGCAGTCCTAACCTTGTTGGTCCAGGGGGTTATCAGCCCCAGCATTTT.

CDR3 in amino acids: CASTRDSGGNEQFF. The CDR3 DNA sequence: TGTGCCAGTACCCGGGACTCGGGGGGCAATGAGCAGTTCTTC. This sequence joins TRBV6-6 and TRBJ2-1; 7 bases match TRBD2. The CDR3 spans 14 residues. Germline V gene data show CDR1 as MNHNY and CDR2 as SVGAGI (reference sequence). V trimming: 9 bases; J trimming: 6 bases; junction bases outside the gene matches: 11.

The chain carries TRBV6-6 and TRBJ2-3; 9 nucleotides line up with TRBD1. The CDR3 extends over 16 amino acids. Trimming at V came to 2 bases and at J to 6 bases, leaving 9 bases not matched to a gene. The germline V gene has CDR1 MNHNY and CDR2 SVGAGI (reference sequence). In DNA, the CDR3 is TGTGCCAGCAGTTACGCAACAGGGGGCGCGGGGGATACGCAGTATTTT. It yields the protein CASSYATGGAGDTQYF.

This chain links TRBV2 with TRBJ2-1; possible D gene TRBD1, 6 bases. The V and J ends lost 5 bases and 2 bases respectively, with 13 bases between them. The V gene's germline CDR1 is SNHLY and CDR2 FYNNEI. This CDR3 is built from 15 residues. This chain's CDR3 is CASSYLDSPYNEQFF. In DNA form, the CDR3 reads TGTGCCAGCAGTTACCTGGACAGTCCCTACAATGAGCAGTTCTTC. The full variable domain, its missing parts supplied by reference TRBV2 and TRBJ2-1, is EPEVTQTPSHQVTQMGQEVILRCVPISNHLYFYWYRQILGQKVEFLVSFYNNEISEKSEIFDDQFSVERPDGSNFTLKIRSTKLEDSAMYFCASSYLDSPYNEQFFGPGTRLTVL.

The chain joins TRBV3-1 (or the pseudogene TRBV3-2) to TRBJ1-6; no definite D call. Germline assignment: CDR1 LGHDT and CDR2 YNNKEL (reference sequence). V was trimmed by 4 bases and J by 6 bases, leaving 13 bases between them. The CDR3 spans 15 residues. CDR3 nucleotides: TGTGCCAGCAGCCCCCGTGGAGGCTCTAATTCACCCCTCCACTTT. Its protein product is CASSPRGGSNSPLHF.

This clone has just a few counts. This chain joins TRBV7-8 and TRBJ2-2; D perhaps matches TRBD2 (7 bases). Per germline, CDR1 SGHVS and CDR2 FQNEAQ. V shed 11 bases and J shed 2 bases, with 33 bases lying between them. CDR3 length: 20 residues. The DNA for the CDR3 is TGTGCCGGGGGCCGCGGGGGATATGCGGGCTCCCGGGTTAACACCGGGGAGCTGTTTTTT. Translating it yields CAGGRGGYAGSRVNTGELFF.

This chain uses TRBV5-1 with TRBJ2-2, with D tentatively TRBD1 (5 bases). This CDR3 has 22 residues. CDR1 and CDR2 (germline): SGHRS, YFSETQ. The V end was cut by 2 bases, the J end by 0 bases, with 29 bases between. CDR3 loop: CASSFGSPLRLGSDTNTGELFF. CDR3 nucleotide sequence: TGCGCCAGCAGCTTTGGGTCCCCGCTTCGCTTGGGCTCGGACACGAACACCGGGGAGCTGTTTTTT.

The chain employs TRBV28 and TRBJ2-7; 8 nucleotides match TRBD1. In germline, CDR1 is MDHEN, CDR2 SYDVKM. J lost 0 bases, V lost 5 bases, and 9 bases had no gene match. The CDR3 loop spans 16 amino acids. CDR3 protein: CASSPGGTRSSYEQYF. CDR3 nucleotides: TGTGCCAGCAGTCCAGGGGGCACAAGAAGCTCCTACGAGCAGTACTTC.

This clone was recorded once. This chain connects TRBV14 to TRBJ2-1; 11 bases match TRBD1. Trimming at V came to 3 bases and at J to 9 bases, leaving 7 bases not matched to a gene. CDR3 length: 15 residues. Germline CDR1 SGHDN, CDR2 FVKESK. CDR3 sequence: CASSHGTGGIGEQFF. As DNA, the CDR3 is TGTGCCAGCAGCCACGGGACAGGGGGTATCGGTGAGCAGTTCTTC.

The chain joins TRBV6-5 to TRBJ2-1; 11 bases match TRBD1. The V and J ends lost 5 bases and 8 bases, in that order; junction bases with no gene match: 8. Per germline, CDR1 MNHEY and CDR2 SVGAGI. The length of the CDR3 is 15 residues. CDR3 amino acids: CASSPGQGGFYEQFF. For the CDR3, the DNA is TGTGCCAGCAGTCCGGGACAGGGGGGGTTCTATGAGCAGTTCTTC.

This clone was picked up one time. This chain links TRBV24-1 with TRBJ2-1, with D maybe TRBD1 (6 bases). Germline CDR1 reads KGHDR; CDR2 reads SFDVKD. Deletions cut 5 bases from V and 5 bases from J, with 12 bases between. CDR3 length: 14 amino acids. The CDR3 coding sequence is TGTGCCACCAGTGTTAATGGACAGCACAATGAGCAGTTCTTC. Translation: CATSVNGQHNEQFF.

The V call is TRBV9, the J call TRBJ2-2; TRBD1 might be the D (6 bases). Germline CDR1 reads SGDLS; CDR2 reads YYNGEE. Trimming pared 4 bases from V and 1 base from J, leaving 14 bases between. The CDR3 runs to 16 residues. CDR3 nucleotide sequence: TGTGCCAGCAGCAAGAATCCGACAGGGAACACCGGGGAGCTGTTTTTT. It encodes CASSKNPTGNTGELFF.

This clone has just one count. The chain has TRBV5-1 and TRBJ2-3, with TRBD1 identical over 9 bases. Trimming at V came to 5 bases and at J to 6 bases, leaving 7 bases not matched to a gene. Germline assignment: CDR1 SGHRS and CDR2 YFSETQ. CDR3 length equals 14 residues. The CDR3 loop is CASSPGTGWDTQYF. The CDR3 DNA reads as TGCGCCAGCAGTCCCGGGACAGGGTGGGATACGCAGTATTTT.

This clone was found once. The V gene is TRBV5-1, the J gene TRBJ2-2; D perhaps matches TRBD2 (6 bases). Trimming removed 0 bases at V and 1 base at J, with 10 bases between. CDR1 is SGHRS, CDR2 YFSETQ, per germline. The CDR3 is made up of 16 amino acids. CDR3: CASSLVFGGNTGELFF. DNA of the CDR3: TGCGCCAGCAGCTTGGTCTTCGGGGGGAACACCGGGGAGCTGTTTTTT.

The genes are TRBV7-8 and TRBJ2-2; 9 nucleotides match TRBD1. This CDR3 has 16 amino acids. V lost 1 base and J lost 4; bases outside the gene matches: 4. In germline, CDR1 is SGHVS, CDR2 FQNEAQ. The DNA of the CDR3 is TGTGCCAGCAGCTTAGGGACAGGGGTTCGCACCGGGGAGCTGTTTTTT. It is translated as CASSLGTGVRTGELFF. The full variable domain, completed using reference TRBV7-8 and TRBJ2-2, is GAGVSQSPRYKVAKRGQDVALRCDPISGHVSLFWYQQALGQGPEFLTYFQNEAQLDKSGLPSDRFFAERPEGSVSTLKIQRTQQEDSAVYLCASSLGTGVRTGELFFGEGSRLTVL.

This clone was recorded once. The genes are TRBV11-2 and TRBJ1-4; tentatively, D is TRBD1 (5 bases). This CDR3 is built from 16 residues. Germline assignment: CDR1 SGHAT and CDR2 FQNNGV. V was cut by 5 bases and J by 8 bases, with 21 bases left in between. The DNA for the CDR3 is TGTGCCAGCAGCCCACCGAGAGGCAGGGCCTCAGAAAAACTGTTTTTT. This sequence encodes CASSPPRGRASEKLFF.

This rearrangement joins TRBV12-5 to TRBJ1-2; D is perhaps TRBD1 (6 bases). CDR3 length: 15 amino acids. Germline V CDR1 and CDR2: LGHNT, FRNRAP. The V gene lost 2 bases and the J gene lost 2 bases, with 12 bases spanning the gap. The CDR3 DNA reads as TGTGCTAGTGGTTTGTCGCTAGGACAGAACTATGGCTACACCTTC. Translation: CASGLSLGQNYGYTF.